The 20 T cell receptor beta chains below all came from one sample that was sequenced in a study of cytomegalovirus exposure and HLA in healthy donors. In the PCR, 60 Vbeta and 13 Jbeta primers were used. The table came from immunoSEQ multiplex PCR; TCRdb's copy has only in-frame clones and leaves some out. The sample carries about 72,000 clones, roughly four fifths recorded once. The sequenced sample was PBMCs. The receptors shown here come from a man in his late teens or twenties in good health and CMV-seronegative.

The CDR3: CASSLAGVYTGELFF. For the CDR3, the DNA is TGCGCCAGCAGCCTGGCGGGAGTGTACACCGGGGAGCTGTTTTTT. The chain employs TRBV4-1 and TRBJ2-2, with 7 bases that match TRBD2. From germline, CDR1 is MGHRA and CDR2 YSYEKL. The CDR3 contains 15 residues. Trimming took 4 bases from V and 3 from J; bases not matched to a gene: 5.

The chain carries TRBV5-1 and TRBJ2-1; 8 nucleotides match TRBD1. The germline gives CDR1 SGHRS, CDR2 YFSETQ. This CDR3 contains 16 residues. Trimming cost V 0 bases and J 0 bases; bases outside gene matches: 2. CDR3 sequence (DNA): TGCGCCAGCAGCTTGGGTGACAGGGGCTCCTACAATGAGCAGTTCTTC. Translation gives CASSLGDRGSYNEQFF.

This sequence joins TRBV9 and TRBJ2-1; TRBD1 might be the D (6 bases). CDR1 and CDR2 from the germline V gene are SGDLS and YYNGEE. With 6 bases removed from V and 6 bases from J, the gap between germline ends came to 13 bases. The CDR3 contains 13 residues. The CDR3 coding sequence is TGTGCCAGCAACCCAGGGGACACCAATGAGCAGTTCTTC. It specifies CASNPGDTNEQFF.

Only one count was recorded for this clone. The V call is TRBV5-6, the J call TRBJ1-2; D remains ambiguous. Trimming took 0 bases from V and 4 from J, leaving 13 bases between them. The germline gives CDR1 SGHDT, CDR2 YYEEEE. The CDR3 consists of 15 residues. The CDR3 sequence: CASSLDPGTAYGYTF. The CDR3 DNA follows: TGTGCCAGCAGCTTGGATCCAGGCACCGCCTATGGCTACACCTTC.

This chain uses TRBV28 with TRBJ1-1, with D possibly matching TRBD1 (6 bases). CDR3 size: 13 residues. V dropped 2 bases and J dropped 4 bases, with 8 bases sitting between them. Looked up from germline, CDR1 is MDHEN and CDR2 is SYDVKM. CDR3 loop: CASSLQGSTEAFF. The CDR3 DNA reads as TGTGCCAGCAGTTTACAGGGGAGCACTGAAGCTTTCTTT.

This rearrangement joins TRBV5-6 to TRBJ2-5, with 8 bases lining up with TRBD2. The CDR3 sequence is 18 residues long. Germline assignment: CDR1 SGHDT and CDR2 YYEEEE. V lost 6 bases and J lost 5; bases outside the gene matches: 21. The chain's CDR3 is CASTGGVISQETWETQYF. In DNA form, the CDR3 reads TGTGCCAGCACGGGGGGGGTGATCAGTCAAGAGACTTGGGAGACCCAGTACTTC.

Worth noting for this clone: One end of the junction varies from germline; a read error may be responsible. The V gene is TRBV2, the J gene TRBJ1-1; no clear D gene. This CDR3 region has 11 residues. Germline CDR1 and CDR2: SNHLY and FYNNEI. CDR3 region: CASNERREAFF. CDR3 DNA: TGTGCCAGCAATGAACGCAGGGAAGCTTTCTTT.

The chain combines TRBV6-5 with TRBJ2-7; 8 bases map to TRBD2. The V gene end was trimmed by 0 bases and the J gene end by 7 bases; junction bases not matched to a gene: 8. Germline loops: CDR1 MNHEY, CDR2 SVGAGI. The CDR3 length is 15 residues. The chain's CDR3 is CASSYSPELAAEQYF. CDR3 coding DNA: TGTGCCAGCAGTTACTCGCCGGAACTAGCGGCTGAGCAGTACTTC.

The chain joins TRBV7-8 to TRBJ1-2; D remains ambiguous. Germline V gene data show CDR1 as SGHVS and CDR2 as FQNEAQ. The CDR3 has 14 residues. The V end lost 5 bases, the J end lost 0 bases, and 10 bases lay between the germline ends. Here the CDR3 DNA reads TGTGCCAGCAGCCAGCCGGGGTCTAACTATGGCTACACCTTC. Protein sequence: CASSQPGSNYGYTF.

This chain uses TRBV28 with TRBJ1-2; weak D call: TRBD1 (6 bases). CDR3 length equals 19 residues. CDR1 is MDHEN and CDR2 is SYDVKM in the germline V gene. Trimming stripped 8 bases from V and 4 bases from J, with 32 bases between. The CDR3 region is CASGFAGAQGARDLYGYTF. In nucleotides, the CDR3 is TGTGCCAGCGGATTTGCAGGGGCCCAAGGGGCCAGGGACCTCTATGGCTACACCTTC.

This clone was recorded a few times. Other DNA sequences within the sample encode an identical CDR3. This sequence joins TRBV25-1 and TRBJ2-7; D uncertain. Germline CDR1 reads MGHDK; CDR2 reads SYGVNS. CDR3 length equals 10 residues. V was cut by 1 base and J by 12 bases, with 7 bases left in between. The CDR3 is CASSESRLYF. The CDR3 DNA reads TGTGCCAGCAGTGAATCGAGGCTGTACTTC.

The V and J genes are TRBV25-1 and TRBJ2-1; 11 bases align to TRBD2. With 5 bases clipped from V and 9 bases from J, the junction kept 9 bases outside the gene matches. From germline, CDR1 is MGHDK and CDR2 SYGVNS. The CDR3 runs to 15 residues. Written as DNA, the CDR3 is TGTGCCAGCAGTACGACTAGCGGGGCGCTGGGTGAGCAGTTCTTC. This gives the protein CASSTTSGALGEQFF.

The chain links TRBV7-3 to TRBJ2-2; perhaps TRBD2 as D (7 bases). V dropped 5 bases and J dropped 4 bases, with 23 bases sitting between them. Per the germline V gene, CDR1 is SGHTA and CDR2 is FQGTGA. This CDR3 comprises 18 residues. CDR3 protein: CASSRTRGGAGTTGELFF. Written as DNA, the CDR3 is TGTGCCAGCAGCCGGACCAGAGGGGGGGCGGGGACCACCGGGGAGCTGTTTTTT.

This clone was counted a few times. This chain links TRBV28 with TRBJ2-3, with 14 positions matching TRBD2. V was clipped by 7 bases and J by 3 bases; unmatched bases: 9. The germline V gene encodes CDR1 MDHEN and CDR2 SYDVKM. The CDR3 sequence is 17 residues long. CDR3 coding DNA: TGTGCCAGCACCGCGGGACTAGCGGGAGAAGGGACAGATACGCAGTATTTT. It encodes CASTAGLAGEGTDTQYF.

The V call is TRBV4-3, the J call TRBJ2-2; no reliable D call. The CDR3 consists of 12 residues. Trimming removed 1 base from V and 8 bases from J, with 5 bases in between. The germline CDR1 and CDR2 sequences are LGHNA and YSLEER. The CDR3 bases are TGCGCCAGCAGCCAAGTTCGTGGGGAGCTGTTTTTT. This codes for CASSQVRGELFF.

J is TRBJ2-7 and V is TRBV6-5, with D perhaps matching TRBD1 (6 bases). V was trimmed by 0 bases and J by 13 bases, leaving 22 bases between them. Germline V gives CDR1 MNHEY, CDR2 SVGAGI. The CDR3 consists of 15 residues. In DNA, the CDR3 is TGTGCCAGCAGTTACTCGACGTCAGGGGTCTTCTCCTTTTACTTC. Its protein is CASSYSTSGVFSFYF.

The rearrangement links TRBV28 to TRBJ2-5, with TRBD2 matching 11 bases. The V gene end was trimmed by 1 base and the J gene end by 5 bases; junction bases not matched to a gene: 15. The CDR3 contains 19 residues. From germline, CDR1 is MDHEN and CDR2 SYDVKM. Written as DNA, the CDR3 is TGTGCCAGCAGTTTATCGGTTATTCTAGCGGGAGGTGGGGTGGAGACCCAGTACTTC. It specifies CASSLSVILAGGGVETQYF.

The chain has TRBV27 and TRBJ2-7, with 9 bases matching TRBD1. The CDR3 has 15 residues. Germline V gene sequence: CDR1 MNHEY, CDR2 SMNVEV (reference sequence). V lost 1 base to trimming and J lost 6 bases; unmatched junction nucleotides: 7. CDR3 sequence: CASSLYTGGSGEQYF. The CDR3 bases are TGTGCCAGCAGTTTATATACAGGGGGCTCAGGCGAGCAGTACTTC.

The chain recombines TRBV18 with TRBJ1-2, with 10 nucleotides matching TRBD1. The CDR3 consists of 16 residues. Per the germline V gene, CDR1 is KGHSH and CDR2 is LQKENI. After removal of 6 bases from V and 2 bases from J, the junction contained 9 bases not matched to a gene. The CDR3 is CASSPNAGQGNYGYTF. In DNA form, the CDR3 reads TGTGCCAGCTCGCCGAACGCGGGACAGGGGAACTATGGCTACACCTTC. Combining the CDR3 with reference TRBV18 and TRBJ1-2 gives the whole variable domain NAGVMQNPRHLVRRRGQEARLRCSPMKGHSHVYWYRQLPEEGLKFMVYLQKENIIDESGMPKERFSAEFPKEGPSILRIQQVVRGDSAAYFCASSPNAGQGNYGYTFGSGTRLTVV.

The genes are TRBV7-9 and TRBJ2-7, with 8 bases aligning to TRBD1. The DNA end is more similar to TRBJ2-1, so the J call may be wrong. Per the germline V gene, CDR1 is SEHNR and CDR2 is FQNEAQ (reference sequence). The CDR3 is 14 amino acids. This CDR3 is CASSRRTGLPEQFF. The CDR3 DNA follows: TGTGCCAGCAGCCGCCGGACAGGGCTGCCCGAGCAGTTCTTC.